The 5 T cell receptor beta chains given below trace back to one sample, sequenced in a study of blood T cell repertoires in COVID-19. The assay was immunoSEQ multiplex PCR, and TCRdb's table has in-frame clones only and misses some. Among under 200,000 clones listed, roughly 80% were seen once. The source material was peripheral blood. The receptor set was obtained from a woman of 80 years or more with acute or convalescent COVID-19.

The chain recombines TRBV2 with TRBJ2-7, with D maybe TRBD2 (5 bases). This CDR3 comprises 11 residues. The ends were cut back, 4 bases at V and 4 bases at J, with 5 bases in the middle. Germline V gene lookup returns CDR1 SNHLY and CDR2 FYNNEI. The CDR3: CASSAGYEQYF. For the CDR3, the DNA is TGTGCCAGCAGTGCGGGGTACGAGCAGTACTTC.

The CDR3 region has the DNA TGTGCCAGCAGCTTAGGGAGTGCTAGCACAGATACGCAGTATTTT. Translating it yields CASSLGSASTDTQYF. The rearrangement joins TRBV7-9 to TRBJ2-3; D remains ambiguous. The ends were cut back, 1 base at V and 0 bases at J, with 8 bases in the middle. The CDR3 covers 15 residues. CDR1 and CDR2 (germline): SEHNR, FQNEAQ (reference sequence).

The CDR3 bases are TGTGCCAGCACGGAGAGGGACACTGAAGCTTTCTTT. Amino acid sequence: CASTERDTEAFF. The rearrangement links TRBV28 to TRBJ1-1; D is unclear. V was shortened by 7 bases and J by 3 bases, with 9 bases between the two germline ends. Germline CDR1 is MDHEN and CDR2 is SYDVKM. This CDR3 has 12 residues.

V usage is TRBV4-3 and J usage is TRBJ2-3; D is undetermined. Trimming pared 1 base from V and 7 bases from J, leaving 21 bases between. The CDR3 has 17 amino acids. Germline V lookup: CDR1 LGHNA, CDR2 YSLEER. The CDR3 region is CASSQARDPLQQNTQYF. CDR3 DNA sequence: TGCGCCAGCAGCCAAGCCAGAGATCCCCTACAACAGAATACGCAGTATTTT.

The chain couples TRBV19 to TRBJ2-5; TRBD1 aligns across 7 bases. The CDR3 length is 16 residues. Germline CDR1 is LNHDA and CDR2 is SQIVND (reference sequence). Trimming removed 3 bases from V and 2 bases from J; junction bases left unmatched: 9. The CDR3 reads CASSISAGGVQETQYF. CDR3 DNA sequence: TGTGCCAGTAGTATTTCGGCAGGGGGTGTTCAAGAGACCCAGTACTTC.